Each of the 26 T cell receptor beta chains below was sequenced from the same sample in a study of cytomegalovirus exposure and HLA in healthy donors. Use of 60 Vbeta and 13 Jbeta primers characterized the PCR. Libraries were prepared by immunoSEQ multiplex PCR; TCRdb keeps only in-frame clonotypes and omits some of them. The sample lists under 150,000 clones; roughly 72% were seen once. The sample comprised PBMCs. These receptor sequences come from a woman aged 40 to 55 in good health and CMV-seropositive.

The chain employs TRBV4-1 and TRBJ2-1; the D gene is possibly TRBD1 (5 bases). This CDR3 is 14 amino acids long. CDR1 is MGHRA, CDR2 YSYEKL, per germline. V was clipped by 2 bases and J by 12 bases, with 17 bases between them. The CDR3 DNA sequence: TGCGCCAGCAGCCAACCCAAGGAAAGGGGCGTGCAGTTCTTC. Translation: CASSQPKERGVQFF.

This clone was seen a handful of times. The chain joins TRBV5-1 to TRBJ2-7, with 8 bases that match TRBD1. The germline V gene has CDR1 SGHRS and CDR2 YFSETQ. Losses at the gene ends were 1 base for V and 4 bases for J; bases not matched to a gene: 4. The CDR3 sequence is 14 residues long. DNA of the CDR3: TGCGCCAGCAGCTTGCAGGGGGCGTCTTACGAGCAGTACTTC. This gives the protein CASSLQGASYEQYF. The full variable domain, with the rest looked up from reference TRBV5-1 and TRBJ2-7, is KAGVTQTPRYLIKTRGQQVTLSCSPISGHRSVSWYQQTPGQGLQFLFEYFSETQRNKGNFPGRFSGRQFSNSRSEMNVSTLELGDSALYLCASSLQGASYEQYFGPGTRLTVT.

This clone was recorded only once. The rearrangement links TRBV5-1 to TRBJ1-2; 7 positions match TRBD1. The junction had 8 bases not matched to a gene; V was cut back by 5 bases and J by 4 bases. The germline V gene encodes CDR1 SGHRS and CDR2 YFSETQ. The CDR3 length is 14 residues. The CDR3 is CASRRQGSSYGYTF. In nucleotides, the CDR3 is TGCGCCAGCAGGAGACAGGGATCGTCCTATGGCTACACCTTC.

V is TRBV19 and J is TRBJ2-3; unclear D gene. The CDR3 totals 15 residues. Germline V CDR1 and CDR2: LNHDA, SQIVND (reference sequence). V was cut by 3 bases and J by 2 bases, with 12 bases left in between. CDR3 amino acids: CASSISGYSTDTQYF. As DNA, the CDR3 is TGTGCCAGTAGTATCTCAGGATACTCCACAGATACGCAGTATTTT.

The chain links TRBV5-1 to TRBJ1-2; D is perhaps TRBD1 (6 bases). Per germline, CDR1 SGHRS and CDR2 YFSETQ. The CDR3 has 14 amino acids. The ends were cut back, 2 bases at V and 4 bases at J, with 12 bases in the middle. The DNA for the CDR3 is TGCGCCAGCAGCTTCCACAGGGTGGGCTATGGCTACACCTTC. It yields the protein CASSFHRVGYGYTF.

The chain has TRBV19 and TRBJ2-7, with unresolved D. Germline V lookup: CDR1 LNHDA, CDR2 SQIVND (reference sequence). Deletions cut 8 bases from V and 0 bases from J, with 17 bases between. The CDR3 spans 15 residues. In DNA form, the CDR3 reads TGTGCCAGTCAGCCCGCGGCAGCTCTCTCCTACGAGCAGTACTTC. It codes for CASQPAAALSYEQYF.

This sequence joins TRBV12-5 and TRBJ2-7; TRBD1 matches at 7 bases. Germline assignment: CDR1 LGHNT and CDR2 FRNRAP. CDR3 length: 15 amino acids. The ends lost 7 bases at V and 9 bases at J; junction bases unmatched: 18. CDR3 residues: CASAPEVVGTAVQYF. DNA for the CDR3: TGTGCTAGTGCCCCCGAGGTTGTAGGGACAGCGGTGCAGTACTTC.

A single count supports this clone. This rearrangement joins TRBV7-2 to TRBJ2-3; D is undetermined. Germline CDR1 and CDR2: SGHTA and FQGNSA. The CDR3 is made up of 13 amino acids. Trimming left V 2 bases short and J 6 bases short, with 9 bases between. The CDR3 DNA follows: TGTGCCAGCAGCTTAAGTGGCATGGATACGCAGTATTTT. Translated: CASSLSGMDTQYF.

This chain uses TRBV29-1 with TRBJ2-3; a weak D match, TRBD1 (5 bases). The germline V gene has CDR1 SQVTM and CDR2 ANQGSEA. V was pared by 4 bases and J by 4 bases, with 15 bases between. This CDR3 is built from 14 residues. The CDR3 sequence is CSVVGAASADTQYF. CDR3 DNA sequence: TGCAGCGTTGTAGGGGCAGCCTCCGCAGATACGCAGTATTTT.

The gene calls are TRBV27 and TRBJ1-1; TRBD1 agrees at 8 bases. With 0 bases clipped from V and 11 bases from J, the junction kept 14 bases outside the gene matches. This CDR3 is built from 16 residues. From germline, CDR1 is MNHEY and CDR2 SMNVEV (reference sequence). DNA of the CDR3: TGTGCCAGCAGTTTATCCAACAGGGGGAGGATGGATAGGGCTTTCTTT. Protein sequence: CASSLSNRGRMDRAFF.

The chain joins TRBV2 to TRBJ2-3; tentatively, D is TRBD2 (6 bases). V shed 7 bases and J shed 2 bases, with 13 bases lying between them. The CDR3 covers 14 residues. Germline lookup yields CDR1 SNHLY and CDR2 FYNNEI. The CDR3 here is CASKPERATDTQYF. CDR3 nucleotides: TGTGCCAGCAAACCTGAGCGGGCCACAGATACGCAGTATTTT.

The chain uses TRBV19 and TRBJ2-1; 7 bases align to TRBD2. CDR1 and CDR2 from the germline V gene are LNHDA and SQIVND (reference sequence). This CDR3 has 16 amino acids. The V segment lost 3 bases and the J segment 0 bases; nucleotides outside the gene matches: 5. The CDR3 DNA is TGTGCCAGTAGTATTGGGGCTAGCGGCTCCTACAATGAGCAGTTCTTC. It encodes CASSIGASGSYNEQFF.

Concerning this clone itself: The germline gene is not matched at one end of the junction; a read error may be the cause. The chain combines TRBV7-7 with TRBJ2-1, with 10 positions matching TRBD2. The germline CDR1 and CDR2 sequences are SSHAT and FNYEAQ (reference sequence). The CDR3 sequence is 15 residues long. CDR3: CASSPSGSSYNEQFF. CDR3 DNA: TGTGCTAGCAGCCCTAGCGGGAGCTCCTACAATGAGCAGTTCTTC.

This clone was observed a few times. The V gene is TRBV10-3, the J gene TRBJ1-1; D perhaps matches TRBD1 (6 bases). V dropped 3 bases and J dropped 4 bases, with 18 bases sitting between them. Germline-derived CDR1 and CDR2 are ENHRY and SYGVKD. CDR3 length: 16 amino acids. CDR3 loop: CAISDAGGALITEAFF. DNA of the CDR3: TGTGCCATCAGTGATGCCGGGGGGGCATTGATCACTGAAGCTTTCTTT.

With regard to this clone: This specimen includes other DNA sequences encoding the same CDR3. This chain's CDR3 is CASSEWSRDSDNGYTF. CDR3 nucleotides: TGTGCCAGCAGCGAATGGTCCCGGGACAGCGATAATGGCTACACCTTC. The chain couples TRBV6-1 to TRBJ1-2, with 7 nucleotides matching TRBD1. The CDR3 consists of 16 residues. V shed 6 bases and J 6 bases; nucleotides not matched to a gene: 16. Germline V gives CDR1 MNHNS, CDR2 SASEGT.

This sequence joins TRBV7-9 and TRBJ2-5, with D perhaps matching TRBD2 (7 bases). The J call may be in error: the DNA end matches TRBJ2-7 better. This CDR3 comprises 15 residues. In germline, CDR1 is SEHNR, CDR2 FQNEAQ (reference sequence). The CDR3 DNA reads TGTGCCAGCAGGGGTGGAGGGGGGGCCGGGGGCGAGCAGTACTTC. It encodes CASRGGGGAGGEQYF.

This chain links TRBV7-3 with TRBJ2-1; 13 bases are a match to TRBD2. The germline CDR1 and CDR2 sequences are SGHTA and FQGTGA. V lost 2 bases and J lost 12; bases outside the gene matches: 7. The CDR3 consists of 15 residues. The CDR3 loop reads CASSLGTSGAPGQFF. As DNA, the CDR3 is TGTGCCAGCAGCTTAGGGACTAGCGGGGCCCCGGGGCAGTTCTTC.

In DNA form, the CDR3 reads TGCGCCAGCAGCATCGGACAGGGCCGCACTGAAGCTTTCTTT. Translation gives CASSIGQGRTEAFF. The chain combines TRBV5-1 with TRBJ1-1; 8 nucleotides align to TRBD1. Per the germline V gene, CDR1 is SGHRS and CDR2 is YFSETQ. The CDR3 runs 14 residues. V was clipped by 4 bases and J by 4 bases; unmatched bases: 6.

J is TRBJ1-3 and V is TRBV30, with D possibly being TRBD1 (5 bases). V was pared by 4 bases and J by 3 bases, with 13 bases between. This CDR3 is 14 amino acids long. Germline V gene lookup returns CDR1 GTSNPN and CDR2 SVGIG (reference sequence). The CDR3 region is CAWTPPGIGNTIYF. In DNA, the CDR3 is TGTGCCTGGACCCCCCCAGGGATTGGAAACACCATATATTTT.

A single count supports this clone. The gene calls are TRBV7-3 and TRBJ2-3, with 7 bases that match TRBD2. Germline CDR1 reads SGHTA; CDR2 reads FQGTGA. Trimming at V came to 3 bases and at J to 2 bases, leaving 5 bases not matched to a gene. This CDR3 has 15 residues. The CDR3 bases are TGTGCCAGCAGCTTGACTAGCACCAACACAGATACGCAGTATTTT. As protein: CASSLTSTNTDTQYF.

The V gene is TRBV5-1, the J gene TRBJ1-6; 8 nucleotides agree with TRBD1. Germline values: CDR1 SGHRS, CDR2 YFSETQ. V shed 4 bases, J shed 6 bases, and the junction held 6 bases outside the gene matches. The CDR3 covers 15 residues. The CDR3 protein is CASSPGTGRNSPLHF. CDR3 sequence (DNA): TGCGCCAGCAGCCCCGGGACAGGCCGTAATTCACCCCTCCACTTT.

The gene calls are TRBV27 and TRBJ1-1; 7 bases map to TRBD1. The CDR3 runs to 14 residues. Germline V gene data show CDR1 as MNHEY and CDR2 as SMNVEV (reference sequence). The ends lost 3 bases at V and 7 bases at J; junction bases unmatched: 8. The CDR3 sequence: CASSLRGLFDEAFF. DNA of the CDR3: TGTGCCAGCAGTTTGAGGGGGCTTTTTGATGAAGCTTTCTTT.

This chain joins TRBV5-4 and TRBJ2-1, with 12 bases aligning to TRBD2. The ends lost 0 bases at V and 10 bases at J; junction bases unmatched: 11. The germline V gene has CDR1 SGHNT and CDR2 YYREEE (reference sequence). This CDR3 has 17 residues. The CDR3 region has the DNA TGTGCCAGCAGCTTGGCGGGGAAACTAGCGGGAGGTAGCGAGCAGTTCTTC. This sequence encodes CASSLAGKLAGGSEQFF.

The V call is TRBV5-4, the J call TRBJ2-1; 10 bases agree with TRBD2. This CDR3 is built from 19 residues. Germline assignment: CDR1 SGHNT and CDR2 YYREEE (reference sequence). The junction had 14 bases not matched to a gene; V was cut back by 1 base and J by 4 bases. CDR3 region: CASSLQRSSGGAEYNEQFF. CDR3 in DNA: TGTGCCAGCAGCTTGCAGCGGTCGAGCGGGGGGGCAGAATACAATGAGCAGTTCTTC.

This clone has a handful of counts. The CDR3 DNA sequence: TGTGCCAGCAGTGTTGCGGGGGTAGCGGGAGAAAACCCCTACGAGCAGTACTTC. It specifies CASSVAGVAGENPYEQYF. V is TRBV25-1 and J is TRBJ2-7; TRBD2 matches at 9 bases. Germline V gene sequence: CDR1 MGHDK, CDR2 SYGVNS. This CDR3 has 18 residues. The V and J ends lost 4 bases and 2 bases, in that order; junction bases with no gene match: 15.

The V call is TRBV4-1, the J call TRBJ2-2; possibly TRBD2 for D (5 bases). The CDR3 runs to 15 residues. The V end was cut by 3 bases, the J end by 6 bases, with 14 bases between. Germline assignment: CDR1 MGHRA and CDR2 YSYEKL. Written as DNA, the CDR3 is TGCGCCAGCAGCCACGGGGTTCCGCTTCCCGGGGAGCTGTTTTTT. This encodes CASSHGVPLPGELFF.